The clone carrying this T cell receptor beta chain has more than one count but fewer than ten. What it binds is unknown. The data were taken from a study of blood T cells in healthy people across ages. Study-wide findings and caveats: Donor CMV status was unknown, possibly confounding expanded clonotype changes.

V was clipped by 3 bases and J by 2 bases, with 10 bases between them. The V gene's germline CDR1 is MNHEY and CDR2 SMNVEV (reference sequence). CDR3 size: 14 residues. It was with a sample-barcoded 5' primer and a J-beta primer mix that a second PCR of about 7 to 12 cycles was run. Each cDNA molecule, via a template-switch adaptor with 12 random nucleotides, was tagged. MiXCR, run by TCRdb on the 5' RACE reads, gives a single entry per CDR3 protein. The sample lists 1.5 million to 2 million distinct CDR3 sequences, about two fifths occurring once. This receptor was taken from a human donor in good health. The chain has TRBV27 and TRBJ2-5; D is uncertain. Sequencing was performed on blood. CDR3 amino acids: CASSFGYLQETQYF. CDR3 nucleotides: TGTGCCAGCAGTTTCGGTTACCTTCAAGAGACCCAGTACTTC.